This record looks at one T cell receptor beta chain sequence and its context. Its antigen is not identified. The source of the sample is a study of blood T cells in healthy people across ages. Alongside a J-beta primer mix, a sample-barcoded 5' primer served in a second PCR lasting roughly 7 to 11 cycles. Per sample, CDR3-containing paired-end reads numbered at least 2.5 million. In TCRdb, the 5' RACE reads were re-called with MiXCR into one record per CDR3 protein. The sample has roughly 1.9 million distinct CDR3 sequences; about two fifths are singletons. Regarding the study as a whole: Whereas aged donors had fewer naive CD4+ cells, long-lived donors had more of them and higher diversity.

CDR1 and CDR2 from the germline V gene are LGHNA and YNFKEQ. The V gene lost 0 bases and the J gene lost 5 bases, with 10 bases spanning the gap. CDR3 length: 15 residues. The chain links TRBV4-2 to TRBJ2-2; perhaps TRBD1 as D (6 bases). The clonotype was recovered from a human donor in good health. The sample consisted of blood. In DNA form, the CDR3 reads TGTGCCAGCAGCCAAGATACAGGGTATACCGGGGAGCTGTTTTTT. It specifies CASSQDTGYTGELFF.